This TCR beta chain was recorded in a study of blood T cell repertoires in COVID-19. Seattle patients were enrolled while actively infected and followed longitudinally. The data were produced by immunoSEQ multiplex PCR, yet TCRdb's version contains in-frame clones alone and is incomplete. The sample includes 150,000 to 200,000 clones, 75% to 85% of them seen just once. In germline, CDR1 is KGHSH, CDR2 LQKENI. The CDR3 has 13 residues. Between the trimmed V and J ends, which lost 4 bases and 6 bases, there was a span of 11 bases. The V call is TRBV18, the J call TRBJ2-3; D is unclear. This clonotype was sampled from a woman over 75 with COVID-19, enrolled during active disease. Sequencing was performed on peripheral blood. Here the CDR3 reads CASSLSTSDTQYF. For the CDR3, the DNA is TGTGCCAGCTCACTCTCGACAAGTGATACGCAGTATTTT.